This TCR beta chain was documented in a study of blood T cell repertoires in COVID-19. Germline loops: CDR1 SGHTA, CDR2 FQGNSA. The length of the CDR3 is 15 residues. Trimming removed 1 base from V and 2 bases from J, with 9 bases in between. How the authors handled the data: For nucleated cells, counts were estimated from reference gene primer amplification. The repertoire was sequenced with immunoSEQ multiplex PCR; TCRdb's copy has only in-frame clones and lacks some. For V, J and clone size, that table is used; D and trimming come from the DNA. The sample consists of some 78,000 clones, 90% of them appearing once.

The specimen was peripheral blood. The sequence was obtained from a woman between 45 and 60 years old in a cohort sampled during active COVID-19. The chain joins TRBV7-2 to TRBJ2-1; no clear D. This CDR3 reads CASSLEAVAYNEQFF. The CDR3 nucleotides are TGTGCCAGCAGCTTAGAGGCGGTGGCCTACAATGAGCAGTTCTTC.